One T cell receptor (beta chain) is described in this entry. Its antigen remains unknown. The data stem from a study of radiation and T cells in renal cell carcinoma. General study findings and limits: Without pretreatment biopsies, baseline tumor clonotype presence was undetermined. Top tumor clonotypes rose in blood 2 weeks post-radiation, then contracted. Intratumoral heterogeneity was not captured in these roughly 0.98 g regions.

Documented treatment: 15 Gy SBRT to primary tumor, nephrectomy 4 weeks later. Germline V CDR1 and CDR2: SGHRS, YFSETQ. The V end was cut by 4 bases, the J end by 8 bases, with 16 bases between. The CDR3 totals 14 residues. Sequencing used immunoSEQ multiplex PCR; TCRdb keeps in-frame clones, though not all of them. This table holds roughly 20,000 clones, approximately 60% found once. This clonotype was sampled from a woman aged 65 to 85 with renal cell carcinoma. This sequence joins TRBV5-1 and TRBJ2-1; D possibly matches TRBD1 or TRBD2 (5 bases each). Here the sequenced sample was tumor tissue, taken from a patient whose treatment included radiotherapy and nephrectomy. CDR3 in DNA: TGCGCCAGCAGCGGCCGGGACCCTGGTTATGAGCAGTTCTTC. Translation gives CASSGRDPGYEQFF.